What follows are 14 T cell receptor beta chains derived from one specimen sequenced in a study of T cell changes during pregnancy in multiple sclerosis. Assay: immunoSEQ multiplex PCR; the TCRdb copy retains only in-frame clones and omits some. Here the sample spans more than 80,000 clones, 90% to 95% being singletons. The starting material was PBMCs, obtained in the first trimester of pregnancy. Receptors were obtained from a female donor in good health, serving as a control in a pregnancy study. Some clones in this sample may be carry-over from other donors' samples.

J is TRBJ2-2 and V is TRBV6-6; 9 bases match TRBD1. Looked up from germline, CDR1 is MNHNY and CDR2 is SVGAGI (reference sequence). The CDR3 loop spans 16 amino acids. Trimming at V came to 7 bases and at J to 7 bases, leaving 13 bases not matched to a gene. The DNA of the CDR3 is TGTGCCAGCACCGCCGGTGGGACAGGGAAGGACGGGGAGCTGTTTTTT. It translates to CASTAGGTGKDGELFF.

There are a few counts of this clone. This chain links TRBV7-2 with TRBJ2-7; TRBD2 matches 7 bases. Trimming removed 4 bases from V and 7 bases from J; junction bases left unmatched: 7. This CDR3 comprises 13 residues. Germline V lookup: CDR1 SGHTA, CDR2 FQGNSA. For the CDR3, the DNA is TGTGCCAGCAGCTCGGTGGGGGGGACGGAGCAGTACTTC. Residues: CASSSVGGTEQYF.

This chain connects TRBV16 to TRBJ1-5; the D gene is possibly TRBD1 (5 bases). Germline CDR1 KGHSY, CDR2 FQNENV. Trimming stripped 2 bases from V and 5 bases from J, with 10 bases between. CDR3 length equals 14 residues. The CDR3 is CASSQVPRDQPQHF. The CDR3, as DNA: TGTGCCAGCAGCCAAGTGCCCAGGGATCAGCCCCAGCATTTT.

CDR3 sequence (DNA): TGTGCCAGCAGTTTAGGGAGAACCTCCGAGCAGTACTTC. Translated, it gives CASSLGRTSEQYF. The genes are TRBV28 and TRBJ2-7, with D perhaps matching TRBD2 (5 bases). Trimming pared 2 bases from V and 6 bases from J, leaving 11 bases between. The germline V gene has CDR1 MDHEN and CDR2 SYDVKM. This CDR3 has 13 amino acids. The whole variable domain, remainder taken from reference TRBV28 and TRBJ2-7, is DVKVTQSSRYLVKRTGEKVFLECVQDMDHENMFWYRQDPGLGLRLIYFSYDVKMKEKGDIPEGYSVSREKKERFSLILESASTNQTSMYLCASSLGRTSEQYFGPGTRLTVT.

This clone was counted once. This chain uses TRBV14 with TRBJ2-3; weak D call: TRBD2 (5 bases). Between the trimmed V and J ends, which lost 3 bases and 3 bases, there was a span of 7 bases. The V gene's germline CDR1 is SGHDN and CDR2 FVKESK. This CDR3 region has 13 residues. This CDR3 reads CASSHRTTDTQYF. The CDR3 nucleotides read TGTGCCAGCAGCCACAGGACTACAGATACGCAGTATTTT.

The count of this clone is one. This sequence joins TRBV6-6 and TRBJ1-2, with no clear D. Germline CDR1 reads MNHNY; CDR2 reads SVGAGI (reference sequence). Trimming stripped 2 bases from V and 10 bases from J, with 11 bases between. The CDR3 spans 12 residues. CDR3 sequence reads: CASSYDAGSYTF. The CDR3 nucleotides read TGTGCCAGCAGTTACGACGCAGGATCCTACACCTTC.

J is TRBJ2-5 and V is TRBV9; the D gene is possibly TRBD1 (5 bases). The CDR3 runs to 15 residues. V was clipped by 3 bases and J by 5 bases, with 17 bases between them. Germline-derived CDR1 and CDR2 are SGDLS and YYNGEE. CDR3 sequence: CASSASQGAVETQYF. DNA of the CDR3: TGTGCCAGCAGCGCCAGCCAAGGGGCGGTGGAGACCCAGTACTTC.

The J gene is TRBJ1-2, the V gene TRBV15, with D possibly matching TRBD1 (5 bases). V lost 4 bases and J lost 8, with 17 bases in between. This CDR3 has 14 amino acids. Germline values: CDR1 LNHNV, CDR2 YYDKDF (reference sequence). The CDR3 DNA reads as TGTGCCACCAGCATCGGCCGGAGCGGGGGGGGCTACACCTTC. Its protein product is CATSIGRSGGGYTF.

This clone came up once. This chain uses TRBV15 with TRBJ2-1; maybe TRBD2 (6 bases). The CDR3 covers 14 residues. V was pared by 8 bases and J by 3 bases, with 14 bases between. CDR1 is LNHNV, CDR2 YYDKDF, per germline (reference sequence). CDR3 residues: CATGRGADYNEQFF. CDR3 bases: TGTGCCACCGGGCGGGGAGCAGACTACAATGAGCAGTTCTTC.

The gene calls are TRBV27 and TRBJ2-3, with 8 bases lining up with TRBD1. The ends lost 3 bases at V and 4 bases at J; junction bases unmatched: 9. The germline gives CDR1 MNHEY, CDR2 SMNVEV (reference sequence). This CDR3 has 16 amino acids. The CDR3 sequence: CASSFGTGASPDTQYF. Written as DNA, the CDR3 is TGTGCCAGCAGTTTCGGGACAGGAGCATCCCCAGATACGCAGTATTTT.

The chain has TRBV5-4 and TRBJ2-3, with D tentatively TRBD1 (8 bases). Germline assignment: CDR1 SGHNT and CDR2 YYREEE (reference sequence). The CDR3 is 14 amino acids. V was cut by 4 bases and J by 6 bases, with 15 bases left in between. The CDR3 sequence: CASSADRGGDTQYF. DNA for the CDR3: TGTGCCAGCAGCGCCGACAGGGGAGGGGATACGCAGTATTTT.

This clone is a singleton in its sample. The chain uses TRBV10-3 and TRBJ1-2; no reliable D call. Germline values: CDR1 ENHRY, CDR2 SYGVKD. The germline V and J ends were trimmed by 7 bases and 0 bases, with 12 bases remaining between them. CDR3 length: 14 amino acids. The CDR3 reads CAIKRPSSNYGYTF. The DNA of the CDR3 is TGTGCCATCAAGCGTCCGTCCTCTAACTATGGCTACACCTTC.

The V call is TRBV9, the J call TRBJ2-3, with 8 bases matching TRBD1. Trimming cost V 2 bases and J 5 bases; bases outside gene matches: 4. Germline lookup yields CDR1 SGDLS and CDR2 YYNGEE. The CDR3 is 14 residues long. The chain's CDR3 is CASSVQGAGDTQYF. CDR3 nucleotides: TGTGCCAGCAGCGTCCAGGGGGCGGGAGATACGCAGTATTTT.

This chain connects TRBV28 to TRBJ1-4, with 7 bases identical to TRBD1. The germline V gene has CDR1 MDHEN and CDR2 SYDVKM. The CDR3 consists of 14 residues. Trimming at V came to 8 bases and at J to 5 bases, leaving 8 bases not matched to a gene. CDR3 loop: CASPGTVRNEKLFF. CDR3 DNA sequence: TGTGCCAGCCCTGGGACAGTGAGGAATGAAAAACTGTTTTTT.